The source of this TCR beta chain is a study of molecular identifiers for immune sequencing clone quantification. General observations from the study: In naive cells, under 1% of molecules belonged to clones above 20 RNA copies, against over 97% in effector cells.

Trimming stripped 0 bases from V and 1 base from J, with 19 bases between. The CDR3 consists of 20 residues. CDR1 and CDR2 (germline): SGHVS, FNYEAQ. TCR libraries were built in bulk with a published protocol and specific TCR primers. TCRdb analysed the PCR reads with MiXCR anew, one entry per CDR3 protein. The sample consists of 9,500 to 15,000 distinct CDR3 sequences, about 20% of them appearing once. Naive CD8 T cells were sorted as CD8+CD4-CCR7+CD45RA+. This clonotype has a count of ten or more. Its matching antigen is unknown. Sequences were obtained from naive CD8+ T cells from blood, with Jurkat cell RNA spiked in. Subset denoted: FACS-sorted CD8+CD4-CCR7+CD45RA+ naive T cells. This receptor was obtained from a human donor in good health. Some libraries in this study had Jurkat cell RNA spiked in. V gene TRBV7-6 combines with J gene TRBJ2-6; D is perhaps TRBD2 (6 bases). The CDR3 DNA sequence: TGTGCCAGCAGCTTAGCGATCCCGGGAGACCTATCTTCTGGGGCCAACGTCCTGACTTTC. Its protein is CASSLAIPGDLSSGANVLTF.